This T cell receptor beta chain was observed in a study of shared T cell receptors in the human thymus. TCRdb's table, derived via immunoSEQ multiplex PCR, lists solely in-frame clones and lacks some. The sample consists of hundreds of thousands of clones, approximately 87% of them appearing once. This CDR3 is built from 13 residues. Germline CDR1 LNHDA, CDR2 SQIVND (reference sequence). V was pared by 7 bases and J by 1 base, with 10 bases between. Another study also made use of these data, one on human thymus T cells.

V and J are TRBV19 and TRBJ1-1; no firm D call. The sequence came from a boy under two years old with a congenital heart defect. The sequencing input was thymocytes. Here the CDR3 DNA reads TGTGCCAGTATGCCGGGAGCGAACACTGAAGCTTTCTTT. It is translated as CASMPGANTEAFF.